This entry lists 16 T cell receptor beta chains sequenced from one sample in a study of CD8+CD57+ T cells in acquired aplastic anemia. CD8+CD57+ cell expansion, shown by flow cytometry, had occurred in the patients selected for sequencing. The template for TCR beta VDJ and CDR3 sequence profiling was genomic DNA. In TCRdb, the reads were re-called with MiXCR into one record per CDR3 protein. This sample has 160,000 or so distinct CDR3 sequences, with around 48% found just once. The sequenced sample was sorted CD4+, CD8+, or CD8+CD57+ T cells (not recorded which) from PBMCs. The receptors derive from a human donor with aplastic anemia.

This clonotype appeared many times. This chain links TRBV7-3 with TRBJ2-3, with D hard to call. CDR3 size: 15 residues. V was shortened by 5 bases and J by 2 bases, with 14 bases between the two germline ends. The germline CDR1 and CDR2 sequences are SGHTA and FQGTGA. The CDR3 region is CASSPSLSATDTQYF. CDR3 DNA: TGTGCCAGCAGCCCCTCCCTAAGCGCCACAGATACGCAGTATTTT.

This clonotype was detected many times. This chain joins TRBV7-2 and TRBJ2-7; D is unclear. This CDR3 has 11 residues. The germline gives CDR1 SGHTA, CDR2 FQGNSA. The V and J ends lost 1 base and 6 bases respectively, with 4 bases between them. The CDR3 is CASSLDGEQYF. The DNA for the CDR3 is TGTGCCAGCAGCTTAGATGGCGAGCAGTACTTC.

The genes are TRBV18 and TRBJ2-7, with D tentatively TRBD1 (5 bases). V was clipped by 3 bases and J by 6 bases, with 12 bases between them. This CDR3 spans 13 amino acids. Germline V gene sequence: CDR1 KGHSH, CDR2 LQKENI. CDR3 sequence: CASSPSGQGEQYF. CDR3 nucleotides: TGTGCCAGCTCACCCTCGGGCCAGGGCGAGCAGTACTTC. Looking up the rest from reference TRBV18 and TRBJ2-7 gives the full variable domain: NAGVMQNPRHLVRRRGQEARLRCSPMKGHSHVYWYRQLPEEGLKFMVYLQKENIIDESGMPKERFSAEFPKEGPSILRIQQVVRGDSAAYFCASSPSGQGEQYFGPGTRLTVT.

In this sample, this clonotype turned up many times. V is TRBV7-2 and J is TRBJ2-1; D might be TRBD2 (6 bases). With 3 bases removed from V and 7 bases from J, the gap between germline ends came to 13 bases. Germline assignment: CDR1 SGHTA and CDR2 FQGNSA. This CDR3 has 14 residues. CDR3 sequence reads: CASSFGTLGNEQFF. The CDR3 DNA is TGTGCCAGCAGCTTCGGGACTCTAGGTAATGAGCAGTTCTTC. Drawing the rest from reference TRBV7-2 and TRBJ2-1, the complete variable domain is GAGVSQSPSNKVTEKGKDVELRCDPISGHTALYWYRQSLGQGLEFLIYFQGNSAPDKSGLPSDRFSAERTGGSVSTLTIQRTQQEDSAVYLCASSFGTLGNEQFFGPGTRLTVL.

This sequence joins TRBV2 and TRBJ2-7; D is unresolved. CDR1 and CDR2 (germline): SNHLY, FYNNEI. Deletions cut 2 bases from V and 4 bases from J, with 6 bases between. This CDR3 is 12 amino acids long. The CDR3 sequence is CASSEMLYEQYF. The CDR3 DNA reads TGTGCCAGCAGTGAAATGCTGTACGAGCAGTACTTC.

The table lists this clonotype with a count of one. The gene calls are TRBV24-1 and TRBJ1-2; D remains ambiguous. V lost 5 bases, J lost 2 bases, and 11 bases lay in between. Germline-derived CDR1 and CDR2 are KGHDR and SFDVKD. This CDR3 has 14 residues. The CDR3 DNA reads as TGTGCCACCAGTGCTAGTCGGGAAAACTATGGCTACACCTTC. This codes for CATSASRENYGYTF.

CDR3 region: CASSLARRTGGREQYF. For the CDR3, the DNA is TGTGCCAGCAGCTTAGCGCGTAGGACAGGCGGGCGGGAGCAGTACTTC. This chain joins TRBV11-1 and TRBJ2-7, with TRBD1 identical over 7 bases. Germline CDR1 reads SGHAT; CDR2 reads FQDESV (reference sequence). After removal of 0 bases from V and 7 bases from J, the junction contained 12 bases not matched to a gene. This CDR3 is built from 16 residues.

The sample holds many counts of this clonotype. The chain joins TRBV6-4 to TRBJ2-3, with 14 bases that match TRBD2. Germline CDR1 is MRHNA and CDR2 is SNTAGT. The CDR3 has 15 amino acids. With V trimmed by 5 bases and J by 6 bases, 4 bases remained unmatched. CDR3 in amino acids: CASSRTSGGLDTQYF. The CDR3 DNA sequence: TGTGCCAGCAGTCGGACTAGCGGGGGGTTGGATACGCAGTATTTT.

V and J are TRBV20-1 and TRBJ2-6, with D tentatively TRBD1 (6 bases). V lost 2 bases and J 4 bases, leaving 12 bases between the germline ends. CDR3 size: 15 residues. Looked up from germline, CDR1 is DFQATT and CDR2 is SNEGSKA (reference sequence). CDR3 nucleotides: TGCAGTGCTAGACGTTCAGGGGCCGGGGCCAACGTCCTGACTTTC. Translating it yields CSARRSGAGANVLTF.

This clonotype was observed many times. The rearrangement joins TRBV12-3 or TRBV12-4 to TRBJ1-2; weak D call: TRBD1 (6 bases). The CDR3 has 17 residues. Deletions cut 7 bases from V and 4 bases from J, with 25 bases between. CDR3 nucleotides: TGTGCCAGCACCGCCCGATTGGAACAGGGCACGGGCTATGGCTACACCTTC. Translated, it gives CASTARLEQGTGYGYTF.

The V call is TRBV25-1, the J call TRBJ1-2, with D unclear. The V gene's germline CDR1 is MGHDK and CDR2 SYGVNS. V was shortened by 4 bases and J by 4 bases, with 13 bases between the two germline ends. The CDR3 is 14 amino acids. Here the CDR3 DNA reads TGTGCCAGCAGTGGTCCAGAGGTTGGCTATGGCTACACCTTC. Its protein is CASSGPEVGYGYTF.

A remark on this clonotype: A much more abundant neighbour one base away suggests this may be a read error. The chain uses TRBV12-3 or TRBV12-4 and TRBJ1-1; D gene unclear. The CDR3 runs to 11 residues. V lost 6 bases and J lost 10, with 12 bases in between. The DNA for the CDR3 is TGTGCCAGCAGGAGAGTCGCTGGAGCTTTCTTT. This encodes CASRRVAGAFF.

The chain joins TRBV9 to TRBJ2-7, with TRBD2 matching over 8 bases. The CDR3 runs to 15 residues. CDR1 is SGDLS and CDR2 is YYNGEE in the germline V gene. The ends lost 3 bases at V and 3 bases at J; junction bases unmatched: 8. The CDR3 coding sequence is TGTGCCAGCAGCGAGGGAGGCGGGAGGTACTACGAGCAGTACTTC. Protein product: CASSEGGGRYYEQYF.

This chain uses TRBV29-1 with TRBJ2-7; 10 positions match TRBD2. The CDR3 consists of 15 residues. Germline loops: CDR1 SQVTM, CDR2 ANQGSEA. V lost 8 bases and J lost 3; bases outside the gene matches: 13. The CDR3 is CSPRLTAGGDYEQYF. The CDR3, as DNA: TGCAGCCCCCGACTCACAGCGGGAGGGGACTACGAGCAGTACTTC.

V and J are TRBV7-3 and TRBJ2-1; 11 bases agree with TRBD2. V shed 5 bases, J shed 3 bases, and the junction held 3 bases outside the gene matches. The germline CDR1 and CDR2 sequences are SGHTA and FQGTGA. CDR3 length equals 15 residues. CDR3 in amino acids: CASSTGTSGYNEQFF. The CDR3 bases are TGTGCCAGCAGCACGGGGACTAGCGGCTACAATGAGCAGTTCTTC.

About this clonotype: A much larger clone lies a single base off, so this may be a read error. V usage is TRBV5-1 and J usage is TRBJ2-2, with D perhaps given as TRBD1 or TRBD2 (5 bases each). With 4 bases removed from V and 6 bases from J, the gap between germline ends came to 10 bases. Germline V gene lookup returns CDR1 SGHRS and CDR2 YFSETQ. The CDR3 has 13 residues. The CDR3 spells CASSLLGPGELFF. The CDR3 DNA reads TGCGCCAGCAGCCTCTTGGGACCCGGGGAGCTGTTTTTT. The full variable domain, with the rest looked up from reference TRBV5-1 and TRBJ2-2, is KAGVTQTPRYLIKTRGQQVTLSCSPISGHRSVSWYQQTPGQGLQFLFEYFSETQRNKGNFPGRFSGRQFSNSRSEMNVSTLELGDSALYLCASSLLGPGELFFGEGSRLTVL.